Sequencing of this T cell receptor beta chain was carried out in a study of T cell responses to AZD1222 COVID-19 vaccine. Study results and caveats: Nearly half of unique spike-specific TCRs reportedly avoided B.1.351 and B.1.1.7 mutated regions. Seropositive AZD1222 recipients at baseline numbered only five or six.

Concerning this clone itself: Its cognate antigen is unknown.

V gave up 5 bases and J gave up 1 base; unmatched junction bases: 15. The CDR3 is 20 amino acids. Germline CDR1 SGHRS, CDR2 YFSETQ. Sequenced by immunoSEQ multiplex PCR; TCRdb stores in-frame clones only, minus some. The sample gives about 150,000 clones, 88% of which show up once; 3% to 4% is in the top ten. The material was peripheral blood, obtained on day 0 of MenACWY control vaccination. The genes are TRBV5-1 and TRBJ2-1; 13 bases agree with TRBD2. The TCR comes from an adult in good health. The CDR3 region is CASSEGGLAGAAGSYNEQFF. CDR3 nucleotides: TGCGCCAGCAGTGAGGGAGGACTAGCGGGGGCCGCGGGGTCCTACAATGAGCAGTTCTTC.